Sequencing of this T cell receptor beta chain was carried out in a study of T cell changes during pregnancy in multiple sclerosis. Only in-frame clones appear in the TCRdb table, and some are missing; sequencing was by immunoSEQ multiplex PCR. The table lists approximately 34,000 clones, 92% of them singletons. The CDR3 spans 14 residues. V gave up 3 bases and J gave up 5 bases; unmatched junction bases: 5. The germline gives CDR1 MDHEN, CDR2 SYDVKM. This sample comprised CD4+ T cells from peripheral blood mononuclear cells, obtained after pregnancy. The chain combines TRBV28 with TRBJ1-1; 8 positions match TRBD1. The TCR originated in a female donor with multiple sclerosis, enrolled in a pregnancy study. CDR3 in DNA: TGTGCCAGCAGTTTCACAGGGGGGCAAACTGAAGCTTTCTTT. The encoded protein is CASSFTGGQTEAFF.